What follows are 12 T cell receptor beta chains derived from one specimen sequenced in a study of CD8 T cells in Susac syndrome (dated by TCRdb to about 2019). Libraries were made using the immunoSEQ multiplex PCR assay. RNA was extracted with the RNeasy kit and roughly 0.45 to 1 ug was reverse transcribed using random hexamers. TCRdb handled the public reads itself, with Q25 trimming in fastp and clone calling in MiXCR, and kept productive beta chains. Each entry merges the rows of one CDR3 protein and shows their most common DNA and genes. The sample table lists just over 150,000 distinct CDR3 sequences, approximately 96% of them with a count of one. Together, the top ten hold over 0.2% of the sample. Sequenced sample: CD8+ T cells from PBMCs. The receptors come from a human donor with multiple sclerosis.

The chain couples TRBV3-1 to TRBJ1-4; possible D gene TRBD1, 6 bases. Per germline, CDR1 LGHDT and CDR2 YNNKEL (reference sequence). The CDR3 has 17 residues. The V end lost 4 bases, the J end lost 5 bases, and 20 bases lay between the germline ends. In nucleotides, the CDR3 is TGTGCCAGCAGCCTAGATATTGCCGGGGGCGAGAATGAAAAACTGTTTTTT. It codes for CASSLDIAGGENEKLFF.

The V and J genes are TRBV2 and TRBJ2-7; TRBD1 matches at 8 bases. The CDR3 spans 15 residues. The trim removed 7 bases at V and 4 bases at J, leaving 12 bases unmatched. Germline lookup yields CDR1 SNHLY and CDR2 FYNNEI. Here the CDR3 reads CASISKTGAIYEQYF. The CDR3 nucleotides are TGTGCCAGCATCTCTAAGACAGGGGCCATATACGAGCAGTACTTC.

This chain uses TRBV25-1 with TRBJ2-7; D is unresolved. The CDR3 consists of 14 residues. Germline CDR1 is MGHDK and CDR2 is SYGVNS. The V end was cut by 1 base, the J end by 0 bases, with 7 bases between. The CDR3 loop is CASSESAGSYEQYF. The CDR3 bases are TGTGCCAGCAGTGAATCGGCAGGCTCCTACGAGCAGTACTTC.

J is TRBJ1-2 and V is TRBV29-1; TRBD1 matches at 8 bases. CDR3 size: 13 residues. Germline V gene data show CDR1 as SQVTM and CDR2 as ANQGSEA. The J segment lost 6 bases and the V segment lost 6 bases, leaving 9 bases of the junction unmatched. The CDR3, as DNA: TGCAGCGTCGTGACAGGGGAGGTGCATGGCTACACCTTC. This encodes CSVVTGEVHGYTF.

The chain employs TRBV29-1 and TRBJ1-1, with 7 bases identical to TRBD1. V shed 8 bases, J shed 1 base, and the junction held 10 bases outside the gene matches. The germline gives CDR1 SQVTM, CDR2 ANQGSEA. This CDR3 is 14 amino acids long. CDR3 DNA: TGCAGCTCGGAACCCGGGACAGCGAACACTGAAGCTTTCTTT. This translates into CSSEPGTANTEAFF.

The table lists this clonotype with a count of one. The DNA for the CDR3 is TGTGCCAGCAGCCTCACGGGGAGAACCGGGGAGCTGTTTTTT. It translates to CASSLTGRTGELFF. This chain uses TRBV3-1 with TRBJ2-2, with D possibly matching TRBD2 (5 bases). The germline V and J ends were trimmed by 4 bases and 5 bases, with 11 bases remaining between them. Germline V gene data show CDR1 as LGHDT and CDR2 as YNNKEL (reference sequence). The length of the CDR3 is 14 residues.

The chain combines TRBV5-4 with TRBJ1-1; D may be TRBD1 (6 bases). CDR3 length equals 14 residues. V was shortened by 4 bases and J by 3 bases, with 13 bases between the two germline ends. CDR1 is SGHNT, CDR2 YYREEE, per germline (reference sequence). The CDR3: CASSPRTADTEAFF. The CDR3 DNA follows: TGTGCCAGCAGCCCTAGGACAGCGGACACTGAAGCTTTCTTT.

The CDR3 sequence: CASSDRTALNTGELFF. The CDR3 coding sequence is TGTGCCAGCAGCGACAGGACAGCCTTAAACACCGGGGAGCTGTTTTTT. The rearrangement links TRBV7-3 to TRBJ2-2; possibly TRBD1 for D (6 bases). Trimming took off 5 bases at V and 2 bases at J, with 15 bases between the two ends. The CDR3 spans 16 residues. Germline CDR1 reads SGHTA; CDR2 reads FQGTGA.

This chain joins TRBV7-9 and TRBJ2-5; D perhaps matches TRBD1 (7 bases). Germline loops: CDR1 SEHNR, CDR2 FQNEAQ (reference sequence). Trimming shortened V by 6 bases and J by 4 bases, and 15 bases separated the two germline ends. The CDR3 consists of 14 residues. This CDR3 is CASRSGGDRETQYF. CDR3 bases: TGTGCCAGCAGGTCTGGCGGGGACAGAGAGACCCAGTACTTC.

The genes are TRBV29-1 and TRBJ1-2; the D gene is possibly TRBD1 (5 bases). CDR1 and CDR2 (germline): SQVTM, ANQGSEA. With 6 bases removed from V and 3 bases from J, the gap between germline ends came to 11 bases. The CDR3 totals 12 residues. Here the CDR3 reads CSVDTRHYGYTF. The DNA of the CDR3 is TGCAGCGTGGACACCCGGCACTATGGCTACACCTTC.

The rearrangement joins TRBV13 to TRBJ1-1; TRBD1 aligns across 8 bases. This CDR3 spans 14 amino acids. CDR1 and CDR2 (germline): PRHDT, FYEKMQ (reference sequence). Unmatched junction bases numbered 5, after V lost 8 bases and J lost 0 bases. This CDR3 reads CASCTGGMNTEAFF. As DNA, the CDR3 is TGTGCCAGCTGTACAGGGGGGATGAACACTGAAGCTTTCTTT.

The V gene is TRBV15, the J gene TRBJ1-6; D is ambiguous. V lost 0 bases, J lost 6 bases, and 6 bases lay in between. Germline assignment: CDR1 LNHNV and CDR2 YYDKDF (reference sequence). The CDR3 sequence is 14 residues long. CDR3 nucleotide sequence: TGTGCCACCAGCAGAGATAGCGGTAATTCACCCCTCCACTTT. Translation: CATSRDSGNSPLHF.